Below, 32 T cell receptor beta chains from the same sample are listed, as sequenced in a study of T-cell memory formation after mild COVID-19. MiXCR, applied by TCRdb to the 5' RACE reads, yields one record per CDR3 protein. The data hold 350,000 to 450,000 distinct CDR3 sequences, with roughly 26% observed a single time. The specimen was PBMCs or a T cell subset sorted from them (not recorded which). Receptors originate from an adult woman who had mild COVID-19 (a few samples of this study predate the infection). Cell type and time point are not known.

This rearrangement joins TRBV12-3 or TRBV12-4 to TRBJ2-7; D may match TRBD1 or TRBD2 (5 bases each). V lost 7 bases and J lost 5, with 18 bases in between. The CDR3 sequence is 14 residues long. CDR3 region: CASILYPQGHEQYF. In DNA form, the CDR3 reads TGTGCCAGCATTCTGTATCCCCAGGGACACGAGCAGTACTTC.

The rearrangement links TRBV7-9 to TRBJ1-5; TRBD1 might be the D (6 bases). CDR3 size: 14 residues. Germline values: CDR1 SEHNR, CDR2 FQNEAQ (reference sequence). V was clipped by 5 bases and J by 5 bases, with 13 bases between them. The DNA of the CDR3 is TGTGCCAGCAGCGGTGACAGGAGTTATCAGCCCCAGCATTTT. Translating gives CASSGDRSYQPQHF.

This clonotype has more than one count but fewer than ten. The V and J genes are TRBV11-3 and TRBJ2-2; the match to TRBD2 covers 8 bases. The CDR3 runs to 15 residues. Trimming took 1 base from V and 6 from J; bases not matched to a gene: 4. CDR1 is SGHNT, CDR2 YENEEA, per germline. CDR3 DNA sequence: TGTGCCAGCAGCTTAGGACTAGCGAGCGCCGGGGAGCTGTTTTTT. Its translation is CASSLGLASAGELFF.

The gene calls are TRBV12-3 or TRBV12-4 and TRBJ1-1; possible D gene TRBD1, 5 bases. This CDR3 spans 14 amino acids. V was shortened by 5 bases and J by 4 bases, with 14 bases between the two germline ends. The CDR3: CASSTLGRSTEAFF. The CDR3 DNA follows: TGTGCCAGCAGTACCTTGGGGCGGTCCACTGAAGCTTTCTTT.

This clonotype was picked up a small number of times. The chain is built from TRBV10-2 and TRBJ2-1; a possible D gene is TRBD2 (5 bases). Trimming pared 6 bases from V and 4 bases from J, leaving 13 bases between. This CDR3 has 14 amino acids. The germline gives CDR1 WSHSY, CDR2 SAAADI. The CDR3, as DNA: TGCGCCAGCAGGGCCCGGGATCGGTACAATGAGCAGTTCTTC. Translating it yields CASRARDRYNEQFF.

There are a few counts of this clonotype. The CDR3 coding sequence is TGTGCCAGCAGCCCTCGTCAGGGGGCGAATACGCAGTATTTT. Residues: CASSPRQGANTQYF. The chain uses TRBV7-2 and TRBJ2-3, with 8 bases identical to TRBD1. V trimming: 5 bases; J trimming: 7 bases; junction bases outside the gene matches: 8. This CDR3 is 14 amino acids long. Germline values: CDR1 SGHTA, CDR2 FQGNSA.

This clonotype was counted only a few times. This chain links TRBV14 with TRBJ1-1; perhaps TRBD1 as D (5 bases). The CDR3 sequence is 12 residues long. The germline V gene encodes CDR1 SGHDN and CDR2 FVKESK. V lost 4 bases to trimming and J lost 7 bases, with 10 bases between them. The DNA of the CDR3 is TGTGCCAGCAGCCGGGGGTCCTTTGAAGCTTTCTTT. It is translated as CASSRGSFEAFF.

This clonotype was detected a few times. The chain combines TRBV15 with TRBJ1-5, with D possibly TRBD1 on 5 matching bases. CDR1 and CDR2 (germline): LNHNV, YYDKDF (reference sequence). V lost 0 bases and J 6 bases, leaving 9 bases between the germline ends. The CDR3 is 14 amino acids. CDR3 bases: TGTGCCACCAGCAGAGATCAGGGCGGTCAGCCCCAGCATTTT. Its protein is CATSRDQGGQPQHF.

The rearrangement uses TRBV30 and TRBJ2-3; 13 nucleotides agree with TRBD2. The trim removed 1 base at V and 6 bases at J, leaving 10 bases unmatched. Germline-derived CDR1 and CDR2 are GTSNPN and SVGIG (reference sequence). The CDR3 extends over 17 amino acids. The chain's CDR3 is CAWSDKWTSGREDTQYF. CDR3 coding DNA: TGTGCCTGGAGTGATAAATGGACTAGCGGGAGAGAGGATACGCAGTATTTT.

The rearrangement joins TRBV6-1 to TRBJ2-6; D remains unclear. Germline V lookup: CDR1 MNHNS, CDR2 SASEGT. This CDR3 is 18 amino acids long. V was pared by 1 base and J by 0 bases, with 13 bases between. DNA for the CDR3: TGTGCCAGCAGTGAAGATCGGGCAGTTTACTCTGGGGCCAACGTCCTGACTTTC. Residues: CASSEDRAVYSGANVLTF.

The chain couples TRBV5-1 to TRBJ1-2, with 9 bases lining up with TRBD1. The CDR3 covers 15 residues. After removal of 4 bases from V and 5 bases from J, the junction contained 9 bases not matched to a gene. CDR1 SGHRS and CDR2 YFSETQ come from the germline V gene. CDR3 nucleotides: TGCGCCAGCAGCACCAACAGGGGGCCGAGGTATGGCTACACCTTC. Encoded protein: CASSTNRGPRYGYTF.

The chain recombines TRBV2 with TRBJ2-1; 8 positions match TRBD1. V lost 5 bases, J lost 7 bases, and 10 bases stayed unmatched. The CDR3 consists of 15 residues. Germline values: CDR1 SNHLY, CDR2 FYNNEI. For the CDR3, the DNA is TGTGCCAGCAGTTTCGGGCAGGGGGCGGGTAATGAGCAGTTCTTC. It is translated as CASSFGQGAGNEQFF.

This clonotype was picked up a small number of times. This sequence joins TRBV11-3 and TRBJ1-1; 7 bases map to TRBD1. CDR3 length: 15 amino acids. The V gene end was trimmed by 2 bases and the J gene end by 4 bases; junction bases not matched to a gene: 7. From germline, CDR1 is SGHNT and CDR2 YENEEA. In nucleotides, the CDR3 is TGTGCCAGCAGCTTACTGTTGGAGGGGGCCACTGAAGCTTTCTTT. It yields the protein CASSLLLEGATEAFF.

V and J are TRBV9 and TRBJ2-5; no clear D gene. Germline V gives CDR1 SGDLS, CDR2 YYNGEE. The V end was cut by 0 bases, the J end by 0 bases, with 12 bases between. The CDR3 is 16 residues long. The CDR3 sequence is CASSVGFKVNQETQYF. The CDR3 DNA follows: TGTGCCAGCAGCGTAGGTTTCAAGGTAAACCAAGAGACCCAGTACTTC.

This clonotype was counted between two and nine times. The rearrangement links TRBV18 to TRBJ2-6; D unclear. CDR1 is KGHSH, CDR2 LQKENI, per germline. V lost 0 bases, J lost 4 bases, and 10 bases lay in between. CDR3 length: 16 residues. This CDR3 reads CASSPPGRAGANVLTF. The CDR3, as DNA: TGTGCCAGCTCACCACCGGGCCGCGCGGGGGCCAACGTCCTGACTTTC.

This clonotype was counted between two and nine times. This chain links TRBV11-2 with TRBJ2-1; 12 bases align to TRBD2. The V segment lost 5 bases and the J segment 8 bases; nucleotides outside the gene matches: 1. This CDR3 is built from 13 residues. Germline CDR1 and CDR2: SGHAT and FQNNGV. CDR3 coding DNA: TGTGCCAGCAGCCTAGCGGGGGGGGATGAGCAGTTCTTC. Its translation is CASSLAGGDEQFF.

This chain uses TRBV7-9 with TRBJ1-1; 10 bases match TRBD1. V was pared by 1 base and J by 4 bases, with 3 bases of the junction left unmatched. Germline CDR1 is SEHNR and CDR2 is FQNEAQ (reference sequence). The CDR3 contains 15 residues. The CDR3 reads CASSLVRDRGTEAFF. The CDR3 coding sequence is TGTGCCAGCAGCTTAGTTAGGGACAGGGGCACTGAAGCTTTCTTT.

This clonotype was detected a few times. The gene calls are TRBV30 and TRBJ2-2; tentative D call: TRBD2 (5 bases). Trimming shortened V by 4 bases and J by 7 bases, and 13 bases separated the two germline ends. The CDR3 totals 13 residues. In germline, CDR1 is GTSNPN, CDR2 SVGIG (reference sequence). The CDR3 DNA follows: TGTGCCTGGATCGAACGGGGAAGCGGGGAGCTGTTTTTT. Translated, it gives CAWIERGSGELFF.

In its sample, this clonotype was seen a few times. The chain links TRBV6-6 to TRBJ2-4; 9 bases fit TRBD1. Trimming cost V 6 bases and J 5 bases; bases outside gene matches: 8. The length of the CDR3 is 15 residues. Germline CDR1 is MNHNY and CDR2 is SVGAGI (reference sequence). DNA for the CDR3: TGTGCCAGCAGCCTACTGGGACAGGGCGAAAACATTCAGTACTTC. Its protein is CASSLLGQGENIQYF.

This clonotype was counted a few times. The chain employs TRBV27 and TRBJ2-7; possibly TRBD1 for D (6 bases). The CDR3 length is 15 residues. Trimming pared 8 bases from V and 3 bases from J, leaving 20 bases between. CDR1 and CDR2 (germline): MNHEY, SMNVEV (reference sequence). CDR3 nucleotide sequence: TGTGCCAGCCATACCGGGACACGTGGACACTACGAGCAGTACTTC. Translated, it gives CASHTGTRGHYEQYF.

This clonotype was seen ten or more times. J is TRBJ2-1 and V is TRBV12-3 or TRBV12-4; D gene unclear. Trimming removed 1 base at V and 0 bases at J, with 7 bases between. The CDR3 is made up of 15 amino acids. CDR3 protein: CASSLVGGSYNEQFF. CDR3 coding DNA: TGTGCCAGCAGTTTAGTTGGCGGCTCCTACAATGAGCAGTTCTTC.

This clonotype has ten or more counts. V usage is TRBV6-2 or TRBV6-3 and J usage is TRBJ2-7; no clear D gene. CDR3 size: 17 residues. With 0 bases removed from V and 4 bases from J, the gap between germline ends came to 19 bases. CDR1 MNHEY and CDR2 SVGEGT come from the germline V gene. CDR3 DNA sequence: TGTGCCAGCAGTTACTCTCAAGGCCGTTGGGCTAGGTACGAGCAGTACTTC. It specifies CASSYSQGRWARYEQYF.

In this sample, this clonotype turned up a few times. The CDR3 DNA is TGTGCCAGCAGTCCCCCCACGGGGACAGGGACCCCCTTTGGGGCTTTCTTT. Protein: CASSPPTGTGTPFGAFF. The genes are TRBV28 and TRBJ1-1; 9 bases fit TRBD1. The ends lost 5 bases at V and 11 bases at J; junction bases unmatched: 21. CDR1 and CDR2 (germline): MDHEN, SYDVKM. The CDR3 consists of 17 residues.

The V and J genes are TRBV20-1 and TRBJ2-1; possible D gene TRBD2, 6 bases. Trimming removed 0 bases from V and 6 bases from J, with 15 bases in between. This CDR3 is 15 amino acids long. In germline, CDR1 is DFQATT, CDR2 SNEGSKA (reference sequence). The DNA for the CDR3 is TGCAGTGCTAGAGATCTTAGCGGCGAGTTCAATGAGCAGTTCTTC. It codes for CSARDLSGEFNEQFF.

The genes are TRBV2 and TRBJ2-6; no clear D. Germline CDR1 reads SNHLY; CDR2 reads FYNNEI. V lost 6 bases and J lost 0, with 9 bases in between. The CDR3 consists of 15 residues. The CDR3 DNA is TGTGCCAGCAGGAGACTTGACTCTGGGGCCAACGTCCTGACTTTC. Residues: CASRRLDSGANVLTF.

The chain is built from TRBV6-6 and TRBJ1-1; no clear D gene. The germline V and J ends were trimmed by 2 bases and 2 bases, with 12 bases remaining between them. Germline V gene sequence: CDR1 MNHNY, CDR2 SVGAGI (reference sequence). The length of the CDR3 is 15 residues. The CDR3 region is CASSYPTVGNTEAFF. The DNA for the CDR3 is TGTGCCAGCAGTTACCCCACAGTCGGTAACACTGAAGCTTTCTTT.

The rearrangement joins TRBV5-1 to TRBJ2-1; 9 nucleotides agree with TRBD2. The CDR3 contains 17 residues. Per the germline V gene, CDR1 is SGHRS and CDR2 is YFSETQ. V gave up 0 bases and J gave up 0 bases; unmatched junction bases: 4. The CDR3 protein is CASSLASGTYSYNEQFF. CDR3 in DNA: TGCGCCAGCAGCTTGGCTAGCGGGACCTACTCCTACAATGAGCAGTTCTTC.

This clonotype turned up a few times. This chain uses TRBV12-3 or TRBV12-4 with TRBJ2-1; 7 nucleotides match TRBD2. J gave up 11 bases and V 5 bases, and 24 bases lay outside the gene matches. This CDR3 is built from 18 residues. The CDR3 reads CASSLIGGRELPYSKQFF. The CDR3 nucleotides read TGTGCCAGCAGTCTAATAGGAGGGCGGGAGCTCCCTTATTCTAAGCAGTTCTTC.

J is TRBJ2-7 and V is TRBV5-1, with a weak D call TRBD2 (6 bases). CDR3 length: 14 residues. The germline CDR1 and CDR2 sequences are SGHRS and YFSETQ. Trimming pared 0 bases from V and 3 bases from J, leaving 10 bases between. The CDR3 sequence: CASSLVGGDYEQYF. In DNA, the CDR3 is TGCGCCAGCAGCTTGGTTGGCGGGGACTACGAGCAGTACTTC.

There are a few counts of this clonotype. The genes are TRBV4-1 and TRBJ2-5, with no clear D. Germline CDR1 reads MGHRA; CDR2 reads YSYEKL. Trimming removed 3 bases at V and 2 bases at J, with 16 bases between. The CDR3 has 16 amino acids. The chain's CDR3 is CASSQVALGLQETQYF. The CDR3 region has the DNA TGCGCCAGCAGCCAGGTCGCGCTGGGCTTACAAGAGACCCAGTACTTC.

This clonotype came up a few times. This sequence joins TRBV5-6 and TRBJ2-3; D might be TRBD2 (6 bases). Germline-derived CDR1 and CDR2 are SGHDT and YYEEEE. The CDR3 length is 15 residues. V was cut by 5 bases and J by 1 base, with 14 bases left in between. The CDR3 protein is CASSEEGTRTDTQYF. CDR3 in DNA: TGTGCCAGCAGTGAGGAGGGTACCCGCACAGATACGCAGTATTTT.

Only a few counts were recorded for this clonotype. The chain couples TRBV9 to TRBJ2-2; TRBD1 might be the D (5 bases). The length of the CDR3 is 19 residues. CDR1 is SGDLS, CDR2 YYNGEE, per germline. The V end lost 3 bases, the J end lost 1 base, and 22 bases lay between the germline ends. DNA for the CDR3: TGTGCCAGCAGCGCAGCTAGGGGTGGCAGGGCGAGGAACACCGGGGAGCTGTTTTTT. Translating it yields CASSAARGGRARNTGELFF.